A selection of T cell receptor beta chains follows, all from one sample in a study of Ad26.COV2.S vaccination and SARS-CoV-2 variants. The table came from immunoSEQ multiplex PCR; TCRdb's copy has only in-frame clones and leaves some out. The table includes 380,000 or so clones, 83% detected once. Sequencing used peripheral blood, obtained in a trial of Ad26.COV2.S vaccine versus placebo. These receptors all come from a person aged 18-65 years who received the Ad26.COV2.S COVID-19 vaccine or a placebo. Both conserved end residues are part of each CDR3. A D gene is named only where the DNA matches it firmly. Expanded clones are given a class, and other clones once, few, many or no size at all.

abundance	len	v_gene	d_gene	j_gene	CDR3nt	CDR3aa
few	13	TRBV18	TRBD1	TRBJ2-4	TGTGCCAGCTCACCAGACAGGGGGAACATTCAGTACTTC	CASSPDRGNIQYF
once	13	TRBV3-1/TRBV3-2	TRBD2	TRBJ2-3	TGTGCCAGCCGACGGGAGGGTACAGATACGCAGTATTTT	CASRREGTDTQYF
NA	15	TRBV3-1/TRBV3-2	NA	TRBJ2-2	TGTGCCAGCAGCGACGACGATAAGAGGACCGGGGAGCTGTTTTTT	CASSDDDKRTGELFF
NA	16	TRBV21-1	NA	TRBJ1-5	TGTGCCAGCAGCAAAGGGTCGACAGTGAGCAATCAGCCCCAGCATTTT	CASSKGSTVSNQPQHF
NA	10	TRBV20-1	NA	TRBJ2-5	TGCAGTGCCCTCCGAGAGACCCAGTACTTC	CSALRETQYF
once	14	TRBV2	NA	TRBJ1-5	TGTGCCAGCAGTGAAAGTGATAGGAATCAGCCCCAGCATTTT	CASSESDRNQPQHF
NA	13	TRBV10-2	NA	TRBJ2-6	TGCGCCAGCACTTACTCTGGGGCCAACGTCCTGACTTTC	CASTYSGANVLTF
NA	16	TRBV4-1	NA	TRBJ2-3	TGCGCCAGCAGTCTCAGGCCGGACACAAGCACAGATACGCAGTATTTT	CASSLRPDTSTDTQYF
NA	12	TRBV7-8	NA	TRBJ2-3	TGTGCCAGCAGGTCGCGCGCAGATACGCAGTATTTT	CASRSRADTQYF
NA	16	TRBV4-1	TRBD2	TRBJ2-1	TGCGCCAGCAGCCCGGGACTAGCGGACTCCTACAATGAGCAGTTCTTC	CASSPGLADSYNEQFF
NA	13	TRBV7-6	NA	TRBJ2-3	TGTGCCAGCAGCTTACCTACGTCGGATACGCAGTATTTT	CASSLPTSDTQYF
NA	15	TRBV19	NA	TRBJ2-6	TGTGCCAGTTCCCAAGGGAGTACTGGGGCCAACGTCCTGACTTTC	CASSQGSTGANVLTF
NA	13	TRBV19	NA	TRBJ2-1	TGTGCCAGTAGTCCTACTTACGGGAATGAGCAGTTCTTC	CASSPTYGNEQFF
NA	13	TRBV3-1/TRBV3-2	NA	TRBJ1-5	TGTGCCAGCAGCCAAGTGGGGTACAAGCCCCAGCATTTT	CASSQVGYKPQHF
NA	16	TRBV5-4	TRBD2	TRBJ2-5	TGTGCCAGCAGCCCTGAAGCGGGGGGGATGCTAGAGACCCAGTACTTC	CASSPEAGGMLETQYF
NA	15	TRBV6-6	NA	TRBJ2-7	TGTGCCAGCATCCGAGGAGTCAGGAGCTCCTACGAGCAGTACTTC	CASIRGVRSSYEQYF
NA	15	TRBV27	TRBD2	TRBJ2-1	TGTGCCAGCAGTTTAGGCGGGGGCTCCTACAATGAGCAGTTCTTC	CASSLGGGSYNEQFF
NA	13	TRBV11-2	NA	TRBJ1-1	TGTGCCAGCAGGATGGTCGAGGACACTGAAGCTTTCTTT	CASRMVEDTEAFF
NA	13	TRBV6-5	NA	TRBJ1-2	TGTGCCAGCAGTATCGGAATAAACTATGGCTACACCTTC	CASSIGINYGYTF
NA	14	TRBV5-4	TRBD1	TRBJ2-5	TGTGCCAGCAGCTTAACAGGGGTAGGCGAGACCCAGTACTTC	CASSLTGVGETQYF
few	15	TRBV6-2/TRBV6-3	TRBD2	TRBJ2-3	TGTGCCAGCAGCCAGGGACTAGCGGTCACAGATACGCAGTATTTT	CASSQGLAVTDTQYF
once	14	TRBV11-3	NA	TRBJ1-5	TGTGCCAGCAGCTTCGCAGGGGAGAATCAGCCCCAGCATTTT	CASSFAGENQPQHF
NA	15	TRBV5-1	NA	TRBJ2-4	TGCGCCAGCAGCTGGACCCCCTGTGTCAAAAACATTCAGTACTTC	CASSWTPCVKNIQYF
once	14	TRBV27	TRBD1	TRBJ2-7	TGTGCCAGCAGATTCATGAGGGGGCTCTACGAGCAGTACTTC	CASRFMRGLYEQYF
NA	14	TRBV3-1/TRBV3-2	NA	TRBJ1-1	TGTGCCAGCAGCCAACGAGGAGGGAACACTGAAGCTTTCTTT	CASSQRGGNTEAFF
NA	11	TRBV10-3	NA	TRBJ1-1	TGTGCCCACGGGGGGGGAGATGAAGCTTTCTTT	CAHGGGDEAFF
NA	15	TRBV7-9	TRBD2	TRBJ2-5	TGTGCCAGCAGCCCAGGGACTAGCGGGAGACAGACCCAGTACTTC	CASSPGTSGRQTQYF
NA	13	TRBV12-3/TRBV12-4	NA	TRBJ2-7	TGTGCCAGCAGCACGGACTGGGGATACGAGCAGTACTTC	CASSTDWGYEQYF
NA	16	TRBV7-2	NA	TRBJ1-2	TGTGCCAGCAGCTTAGTTCGTAGTCCGACTAACTATGGCTACACCTTC	CASSLVRSPTNYGYTF
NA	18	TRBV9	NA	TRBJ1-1	TGTGCCAGCAGCGCCGGACGGGTCGGGGGGGAACCGAACACTGAAGCTTTCTTT	CASSAGRVGGEPNTEAFF